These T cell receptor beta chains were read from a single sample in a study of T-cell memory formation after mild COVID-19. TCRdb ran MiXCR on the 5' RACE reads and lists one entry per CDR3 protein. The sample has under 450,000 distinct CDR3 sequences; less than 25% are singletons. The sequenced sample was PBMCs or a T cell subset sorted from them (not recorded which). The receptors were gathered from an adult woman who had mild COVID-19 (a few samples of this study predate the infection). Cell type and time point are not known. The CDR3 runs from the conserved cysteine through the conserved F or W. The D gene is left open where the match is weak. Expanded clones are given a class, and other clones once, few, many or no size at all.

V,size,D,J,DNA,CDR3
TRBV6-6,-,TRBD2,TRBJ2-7,TGTGCCAGCAGCCCATTGGTGTCGGGGGGCGAGCAGTACTTC,CASSPLVSGGEQYF
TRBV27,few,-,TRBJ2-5,TGTGCCAGCAGTTTTCACGGGACATCCCAAGAGACCCAGTACTTC,CASSFHGTSQETQYF
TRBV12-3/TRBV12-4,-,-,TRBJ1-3,TGTGCCAGCAGTCTCGACGGGACCGCAGGGGACACCATATATTTT,CASSLDGTAGDTIYF
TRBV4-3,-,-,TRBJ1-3,TGCGCCAGCAGCTCCCACGCCTCGGATGGAAACACCATATATTTT,CASSSHASDGNTIYF
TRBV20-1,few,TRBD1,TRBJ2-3,TGCAGTGCTCCTCGGACAGGGCCCACAGATACGCAGTATTTT,CSAPRTGPTDTQYF
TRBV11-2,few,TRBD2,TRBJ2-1,TGTGCCAGCAGCACCTCTAGCGGGTCCTACAATGAGCAGTTCTTC,CASSTSSGSYNEQFF
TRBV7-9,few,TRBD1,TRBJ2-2,TGTGCCAGCAGCCATCCAGGGGGCGCCGACACCGGGGAGCTGTTTTTT,CASSHPGGADTGELFF
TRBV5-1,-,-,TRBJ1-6,TGCGCCAGCAGCTTGACAGGGACAAGGAATTCACCCCTCCACTTT,CASSLTGTRNSPLHF
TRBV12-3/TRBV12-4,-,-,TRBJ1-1,TGTGCCAGCAGTTTGAGTGGAGGACGGAGGAACACTGAAGCTTTCTTT,CASSLSGGRRNTEAFF
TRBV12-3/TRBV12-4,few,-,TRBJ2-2,TGTGCCAGCAGTTTAGGTGCAGGGGTTAACACCGGGGAGCTGTTTTTT,CASSLGAGVNTGELFF
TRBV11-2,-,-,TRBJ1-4,TGTGCCAGCAGCTTAGCGGGGCTCCGGTGGGAACTGTTTTTT,CASSLAGLRWELFF
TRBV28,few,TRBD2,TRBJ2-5,TGTGCCAGCGGGGAGGGATTAGAGACCCAGTACTTC,CASGEGLETQYF
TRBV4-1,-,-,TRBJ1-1,TGCGCCAGCAGCCAAGATGGAGGCAGTCGCACTGAAGCTTTCTTT,CASSQDGGSRTEAFF
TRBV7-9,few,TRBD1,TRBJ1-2,TGTGCCAGCAGCTCTACAGGGGTTAATGGCTACACCTTC,CASSSTGVNGYTF
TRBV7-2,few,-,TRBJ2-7,TGTGCCAGCAGCTTTACGGACGGGGCCTACGAGCAGTACTTC,CASSFTDGAYEQYF
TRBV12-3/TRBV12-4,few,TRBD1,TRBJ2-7,TGTGCCAGCAGGGAGACCGGGACAGCCTACGAGCAGTACTTC,CASRETGTAYEQYF
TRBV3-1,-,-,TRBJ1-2,TGTGCCAGCAGCCAAGAGCCCCCCGGCTATGGCTACACCTTC,CASSQEPPGYGYTF
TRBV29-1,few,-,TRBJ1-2,TGCAGCGTTGAGACCTTATATGGCTACACCTTC,CSVETLYGYTF
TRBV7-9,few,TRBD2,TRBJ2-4,TGTGCCAGCAGCTGGTCCGGGACTAGCGGAAACATTCAGTACTTC,CASSWSGTSGNIQYF
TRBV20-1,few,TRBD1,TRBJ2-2,TGCAGTGCTAGCCCACAGGGGGTAGGGACCGGGGAGCTGTTTTTT,CSASPQGVGTGELFF
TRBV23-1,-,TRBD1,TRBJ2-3,TGCGACGCCTCCGGGACAGGGACCACAGATACGCAGTATTTT,CDASGTGTTDTQYF
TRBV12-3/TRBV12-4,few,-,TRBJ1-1,TGTGCCAGCAGCCTGAGGAGGGGGAGGAACACTGAAGCTTTCTTT,CASSLRRGRNTEAFF
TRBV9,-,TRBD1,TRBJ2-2,TGTGCCAGCAGCAGACAGGGTTCGTCGAACACCGGGGAGCTGTTTTTT,CASSRQGSSNTGELFF
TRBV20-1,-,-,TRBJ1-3,TGCAGTGCTAGGTCCAGGGCTGGAAACACCATATATTTT,CSARSRAGNTIYF
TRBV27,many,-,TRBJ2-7,TGTGCCAGCAGGGGGGGGGCTATGTACGAGCAGTACTTC,CASRGGAMYEQYF
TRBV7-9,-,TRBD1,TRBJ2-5,TGTGCCAGCAGGACCGGGACAGCATACCAAGAGACCCAGTACTTC,CASRTGTAYQETQYF
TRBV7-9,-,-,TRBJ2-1,TGTGCCAGCAGCTTAGTGAGGGACCCCTCTAATGAGCAGTTCTTC,CASSLVRDPSNEQFF
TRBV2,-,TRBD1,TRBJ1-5,TGTGCCAGCAGCGAGACAGGGGGTAGCAATCAGCCCCAGCATTTT,CASSETGGSNQPQHF
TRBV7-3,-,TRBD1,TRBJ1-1,TGTGCCAGCAGCCCAGGGGGGGGTTCTGAAGCTTTCTTT,CASSPGGGSEAFF
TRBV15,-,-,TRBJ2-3,TGTGCCACCTCCAGCAGTGGGGTTTGGACAGATACGCAGTATTTT,CATSSSGVWTDTQYF
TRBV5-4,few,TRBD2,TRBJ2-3,TGTGCCAGCAGCTCGGGGACTAGCGGGGGCGCAGATACGCAGTATTTT,CASSSGTSGGADTQYF
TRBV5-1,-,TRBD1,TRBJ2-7,TGCGCCAGCAGCTTGGCCCAACAGGGGGCTATCTACGAGCAGTACTTC,CASSLAQQGAIYEQYF
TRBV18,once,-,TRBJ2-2,TGTGCCAGCTCACCACCTGGGATAGGCCGGCGGACCGGGGAGCTGTTTTTT,CASSPPGIGRRTGELFF
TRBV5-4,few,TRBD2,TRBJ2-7,TGTGCCAGCAGCCCCTTCGGACTAGCGGGAGAATTTTACGAGCAGTACTTC,CASSPFGLAGEFYEQYF
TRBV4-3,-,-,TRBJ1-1,TGCGCCAGCAGCCAATGGCAGGGGTTAGGTGAAGCTTTCTTT,CASSQWQGLGEAFF
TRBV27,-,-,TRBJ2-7,TGTGCCAGCAGTTACCGGGACACGACCTACGAGCAGTACTTC,CASSYRDTTYEQYF
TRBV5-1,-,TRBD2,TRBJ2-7,TGCGCCAGCAGCTCGGCGGGAGGACTAGCCCTCTCCTACGAGCAGTACTTC,CASSSAGGLALSYEQYF
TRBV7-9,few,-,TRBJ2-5,TGTGCCAGCAGCTTAAGGACGAGTTCTGAGACCCAGTACTTC,CASSLRTSSETQYF
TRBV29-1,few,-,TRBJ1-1,TGCAGCGTTGAAGTCGGGGGGGCAGGCACTGAAGCTTTCTTT,CSVEVGGAGTEAFF
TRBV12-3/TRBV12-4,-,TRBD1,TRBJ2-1,TGTGCCAGCAGTCCCGGACAGGGGATGGTGGATGAGCAGTTCTTC,CASSPGQGMVDEQFF
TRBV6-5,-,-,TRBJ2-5,TGTGCCAGCAGGGCCGGGACTTCTAAAGAGACCCAGTACTTC,CASRAGTSKETQYF
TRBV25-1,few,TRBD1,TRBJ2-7,TGTGCCAGCAGTGATAACAGGGGTGTCTCCTACGAGCAGTACTTC,CASSDNRGVSYEQYF